A single sample gave rise to the 10 T cell receptor beta chains below, sequenced in a study of OX40 agonist ivuxolimab in advanced cancers. Generated by immunoSEQ multiplex PCR, the TCRdb table keeps only in-frame clones and is missing some. Of about 50,000 clones listed, 81% are singletons. The material sequenced was CD4+ or CD8+ T cells sorted from blood, taken in a trial of the OX40 agonist ivuxolimab. These receptors were obtained from an adult with an advanced solid tumor such as melanoma, head and neck, liver or kidney cancer.

This chain uses TRBV7-9 with TRBJ2-7, with 9 positions matching TRBD1. The CDR3 has 15 residues. Trimming removed 5 bases from V and 3 bases from J; junction bases left unmatched: 8. CDR1 and CDR2 (germline): SEHNR, FQNEAQ (reference sequence). CDR3 residues: CASSQEGQGFYEQYF. The CDR3, as DNA: TGTGCCAGCAGCCAGGAGGGACAGGGCTTCTACGAGCAGTACTTC.

The rearrangement joins TRBV10-3 to TRBJ1-2; D gene ambiguous. The germline CDR1 and CDR2 sequences are ENHRY and SYGVKD. The CDR3 consists of 15 residues. V lost 0 bases and J 0 bases, leaving 8 bases between the germline ends. Here the CDR3 DNA reads TGTGCCATCAGTGAGTCGGCAGACGCTAACTATGGCTACACCTTC. Protein sequence: CAISESADANYGYTF.

The chain couples TRBV19 to TRBJ2-5, with D tentatively TRBD2 (5 bases). Trimming took 6 bases from V and 11 from J, leaving 16 bases between them. The CDR3 totals 12 residues. CDR1 is LNHDA, CDR2 SQIVND, per germline (reference sequence). The CDR3 DNA reads as TGTGCCAGTAGCACTAGTTCGGGCCGGCAGTACTTC. Protein: CASSTSSGRQYF.

The gene calls are TRBV5-4 and TRBJ2-7, with a tentative D call TRBD2 (5 bases). Germline values: CDR1 SGHNT, CDR2 YYREEE (reference sequence). Trimming removed 4 bases from V and 6 bases from J, with 14 bases in between. The CDR3 runs to 13 residues. CDR3 region: CASSRTGTGEQYF. The CDR3 nucleotides read TGTGCCAGCAGCCGGACTGGAACTGGCGAGCAGTACTTC.

V and J are TRBV19 and TRBJ2-3; 7 bases are a match to TRBD2. The V gene's germline CDR1 is LNHDA and CDR2 SQIVND (reference sequence). The CDR3 runs to 15 residues. V was clipped by 3 bases and J by 5 bases; unmatched bases: 8. The CDR3 loop is CASSIGGASGDTQYF. CDR3 nucleotides: TGTGCCAGTAGTATCGGCGGTGCTAGCGGAGATACGCAGTATTTT.

This chain links TRBV10-1 with TRBJ2-1; D is unresolved. V lost 6 bases, J lost 7 bases, and 19 bases lay in between. The CDR3 has 15 amino acids. Germline V gene data show CDR1 as WNHNN and CDR2 as SYGVQD (reference sequence). The CDR3 spells CASSPGDHSTNEQFF. The CDR3 region has the DNA TGCGCCAGCAGCCCCGGAGACCACTCTACAAATGAGCAGTTCTTC.

The chain couples TRBV5-4 to TRBJ1-1; 7 nucleotides align to TRBD1. The CDR3 loop spans 14 amino acids. J lost 1 base, V lost 4 bases, and 4 bases had no gene match. CDR1 and CDR2 (germline): SGHNT, YYREEE (reference sequence). The CDR3: CASSQQGTNTEAFF. DNA for the CDR3: TGTGCCAGCAGCCAACAGGGGACGAACACTGAAGCTTTCTTT.

The V gene is TRBV9, the J gene TRBJ2-3; D perhaps matches TRBD1 (5 bases). Trimming shortened V by 0 bases and J by 5 bases, and 10 bases separated the two germline ends. The CDR3 totals 14 residues. CDR1 is SGDLS and CDR2 is YYNGEE in the germline V gene. In DNA form, the CDR3 reads TGTGCCAGCAGCGTAGGGGGCCTAGAAGATACGCAGTATTTT. Translation gives CASSVGGLEDTQYF.

The chain uses TRBV30 and TRBJ1-1; D is unclear. There are 14 residues in the CDR3. Trimming shortened V by 5 bases and J by 3 bases, and 16 bases separated the two germline ends. Germline CDR1 is GTSNPN and CDR2 is SVGIG (reference sequence). DNA for the CDR3: TGTGCCTGGGGGGAAGGGATATTCGACACTGAAGCTTTCTTT. This sequence encodes CAWGEGIFDTEAFF.

The chain recombines TRBV19 with TRBJ1-1; the D gene is possibly TRBD1 (6 bases). There are 16 residues in the CDR3. Trimming removed 3 bases at V and 0 bases at J, with 14 bases between. CDR1 and CDR2 from the germline V gene are LNHDA and SQIVND (reference sequence). The CDR3 spells CASSIHLGTLNTEAFF. CDR3 sequence (DNA): TGTGCCAGTAGTATTCATTTAGGGACATTGAACACTGAAGCTTTCTTT.